Sequencing of this T cell receptor beta chain was carried out in a study of cytomegalovirus exposure and HLA in healthy donors (dated by TCRdb to the late 2010s). Background for the entire study: According to an earlier analysis of around 600 of the donors, roughly 180 million T cells yielded 117 million unique TCR beta sequences and around 300 Gb of sequence data. An early release covering more than 500 HLA-typed donors comprised about 300 gigabases of sequencing data and approximately 80 million unique TCR sequences. Among the roughly 390 genotyped donors, roughly 80% belonged to the genetic ancestry cluster associated with self-reported Caucasian donors. The study was designed to test whether signatures of past pathogen exposure could be identified by cataloging public T cell receptors. The T cell repertoires of some 670 subjects were profiled by immunosequencing and related to cytomegalovirus serostatus. Besides the first cohort of more than 650 subjects, a separate validation cohort made up of roughly 130 different subjects was used. High-throughput TCR immunosequencing, statistical association of individual TCRs with disease status, and machine learning were combined to predict cytomegalovirus infection status. In a later analysis, previously published TCR beta repertoires from 500 to 750 donors were re-analyzed and high-resolution HLA genotyping was added so that TCR occurrence patterns could be studied. In the later analysis, no new phenotypic data were used to find candidate immune exposures; instead, reliance was placed on TCR beta sequences and their occurrence across donors. An earlier analysis of around 640 of the donors used high-throughput TCR beta sequencing to judge whether each TCR beta V gene segment behaved as functional or pseudogenic. Alongside the repertoire data, information on donor age, sex, ethnicity and CMV serostatus was compiled. A later genetic analysis took genome-wide SNP genotypes for about 55% of the 666 donors and used that subset as a discovery cohort. Every discovery cohort repertoire had been produced on one sequencing platform. Both class I and class II loci were covered by HLA typing, at four-digit resolution. The number of donors typed differed by locus, with 629-630 for A, B, C, DRB1 and DQB1, 522 for DQA1, over 600 for DPA1, and around 430 for DPB1. Four to six DR-DQ haplotypes were handled as single units for association and clustering because linkage in the cohort was strong. Across around 400 genotyped donors of the cohort, an average of about 240,000 unique TCR beta nucleotide sequences per donor were sequenced, and 15% to 20% of those sequences were non-productive.

CDR1 and CDR2 were assigned from the germline V gene as SGHDT and YYEEEE. The CDR3, from cysteine to phenylalanine, totals 13 residues. The entry retains the CDR3 DNA only, 39 bases that are in frame from base 1. Broader findings and caveats from the paper: A later analysis associated 16,951 TCR beta sequences with specific HLA alleles at a false discovery rate of 0.05. Because the 87-base-pair reads could not distinguish some IMGT-functional V segments, including TRBV6-2 and TRBV6-3, those segments were excluded. The study listed approximately 160 TCR beta chains as associated with cytomegalovirus. A cluster of highly shared sequence variants was judged likely to represent a technical artifact of the sequencing pipeline. Because HLA typing was unavailable for some donors at each locus, only the typed subset was used in association tests. In a later analysis, several top co-occurrence clusters were reported to appear linked to parvovirus B19, influenza, CMV and Epstein-Barr virus. In a later analysis, the rate of TCR association differed among HLA loci, with DRB1 alleles having the most associated TCRs and HLA-C alleles having the fewest. Seventeen rarely observed V segments, including chromosome 9 orphons, were excluded from the earlier analysis of about 600 of the donors because counts were too low. In vitro tests confirmed that a few of the cytomegalovirus-associated TCR beta chains recognize cytomegalovirus antigens. Sequencing depth was assumed to be roughly uniform across donors in the presence/absence analyses, though that assumption may not hold. V-gene and J-gene trimming of TCR beta chains was associated with a missense DCLRE1C variant in a later genetic analysis, and the association was replicated in an independent cohort. A further reported finding was that TCR beta sequences accurately predicted the HLA-A and HLA-B alleles for most subjects in the first cohort. When HLA alleles, especially DR and DQ, strongly co-occurred, attributing TCR associations to individual alleles was difficult. Linkage disequilibrium might explain the correlated functional status among segregating V segments, but an unknown experimental factor could not be ruled out. The classifier was reported to diagnose cytomegalovirus status with high specificity and sensitivity in both the original cohort and the validation cohort. A later analysis found that HLA-associated TCR beta chains were more clonally expanded and had lower generation probabilities than equally common non-associated chains. In this cohort, only TCR beta chains were sequenced, and detectable features were limited by the absence of alpha or paired-chain data. A later genetic analysis reported fewer N-insertions in productive TCRs among donors in an Asian-associated ancestry cluster than the roughly 650-donor mean. CMV serostatus was the only immune exposure information available for the cohort. While some public TCRs were present in many individuals, most TCR sequences turned up only very rarely across donors. According to the authors, the approach could potentially be generalized to other disease states and immunological phenotypes. In an earlier analysis of 587 of the donors, most TCR beta V segments appeared in productive rearrangements about 87% or about 30% of the time, broadly matching IMGT annotations. Most CMV-associated TCR beta chains appeared to be HLA-restricted in a later analysis, and the HLA associations seemed to be driven largely by CMV exposure.

The receptor library was made with the immunoSEQ multiplex PCR assay. For the multiplex PCR, a mixture combining 60 forward primers for TCR Vbeta segments and 13 reverse primers for TCR Jbeta segments was used. The CDR3 region of rearranged TCR beta genes was amplified from genomic DNA by a multiplex PCR assay. On the Illumina HiSeq System, the amplified TCR beta libraries were sequenced as 87-base-pair reads. The authors processed their data as follows. A later analysis tallied approximately 87 million unique TCR beta chains across the 666 repertoires, and some 12 million of those chains were shared by two or more donors. Raw reads were error-corrected and collapsed into unique sequences by a nearest-neighbor algorithm in which closely related sequences were merged to remove PCR and sequencing errors. To assign V, D and J gene segments, CDR3 sequences were aligned to IMGT reference sequences. For a sequence to be retained, a match of at least six nucleotides was required to both a V gene segment and a J gene segment. A rearrangement counted as productive if the CDR3 had no stop codons and remained in frame with V and J, and every other rearrangement counted as non-productive. Following IMGT convention, CDR3 was defined as the stretch from the second conserved V-encoded cysteine to the conserved J-encoded phenylalanine. The earlier analysis of a few hundred of the donors excluded any sequence lacking an unambiguous match to a single V gene segment. An earlier analysis of under 750 of the donors called V segments functional above 56.7% productive rearrangements and segregating when the between-donor standard deviation exceeded 5%. To diagnose cytomegalovirus status from the catalog of TCR beta chain sequences, a statistical classification framework was built. In a later analysis, TCR nucleotide sequences were compared against IMGT/GENE-DB human TR gene sequences so that V and J genes could be assigned. A later analysis assigned CDR3 sequences and most-parsimonious VDJ recombination scenarios with the TCRdist pipeline. In a later analysis, each TCR beta chain was defined by its CDR3 amino acid sequence together with its V-gene family, and reads lacking a unique V-gene family were excluded. A later analysis removed 592 highly shared, low-generation-probability nucleotide sequences to deal with suspected cross-contamination and a sequencing artifact. For each public chain, a later analysis derived a clonal expansion index from normalized ranks of inferred template counts within each repertoire. In a later analysis, generation probabilities were computed using a VDJ recombination model fitted to out-of-frame rearrangements, and the results were checked against IGoR. In a later analysis, TCR-TCR, TCR-HLA and TCR-CMV co-occurrence was scored with hypergeometric tests, and a repertoire-size bias correction was applied to TCR pairs. A later analysis estimated false discovery rates by permuting HLA or CMV assignments 20 times. In a later analysis, co-occurring TCRs were grouped using DBSCAN, and TCRdist sequence similarity was added for clustering within HLA-allele-positive subsets. For co-occurrence clustering, repertoires with fewer than 30,000 or more than 120,000 public chains were excluded, along with five repertoires with anomalous nucleotide sharing. TCRdb took this table from immuneACCESS and kept in-frame rearrangements with V and J called. Such tables lack part of the clones; where checked against another copy, unresolved V genes explain under half of the gap, and the rest is unexplained. The DNA was the basis for D and trimming; V, J and clone size are from that table. For this sample there are roughly 83,000 clones; roughly 75% appear just once. Of the sample, around 4.2% falls within the top ten clones.

To note about this clone: The antigen it recognizes is unknown. One base away there is no much larger clone; base qualities are not given.

The cohort comprised approximately 700 healthy bone marrow donors. Cohort members were all nominally healthy when sampled, although unrecorded immune exposures were likely present. The donor tested CMV seronegative and was one of the 352 seronegative cohort members. Each donor provided a peripheral blood sample, and peripheral blood mononuclear cells were used for TCR beta sequencing. The Qiagen DNeasy Blood Extraction Kit was used to extract genomic DNA from the blood cell samples. Recombination connected TRBV5-6 to TRBJ2-5, with the D gene call left open. The end of the DNA fits TRBJ2-7 better, so the J call may be wrong. Source material: PBMCs. The clonotype comes from a man aged 55 to 69 in good health and CMV-seronegative. The CDR3 in this case is CASSLTDSYEQYF. The DNA sequence reads TGTGCCAGCAGCTTGACAGATTCCTACGAGCAGTACTTC.